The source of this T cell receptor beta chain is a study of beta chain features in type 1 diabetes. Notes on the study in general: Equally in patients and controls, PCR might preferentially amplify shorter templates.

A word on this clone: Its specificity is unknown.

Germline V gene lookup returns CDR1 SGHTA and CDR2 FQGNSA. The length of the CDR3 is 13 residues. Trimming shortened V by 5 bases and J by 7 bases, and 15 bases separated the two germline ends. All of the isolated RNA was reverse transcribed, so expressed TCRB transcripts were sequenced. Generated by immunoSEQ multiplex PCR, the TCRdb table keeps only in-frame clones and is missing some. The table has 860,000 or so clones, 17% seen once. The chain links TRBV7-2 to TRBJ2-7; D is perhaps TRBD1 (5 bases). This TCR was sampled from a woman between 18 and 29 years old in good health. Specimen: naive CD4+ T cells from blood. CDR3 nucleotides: TGTGCCAGCAGCAAAGGGGCAGGGAAGGAGCAGTACTTC. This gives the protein CASSKGAGKEQYF.